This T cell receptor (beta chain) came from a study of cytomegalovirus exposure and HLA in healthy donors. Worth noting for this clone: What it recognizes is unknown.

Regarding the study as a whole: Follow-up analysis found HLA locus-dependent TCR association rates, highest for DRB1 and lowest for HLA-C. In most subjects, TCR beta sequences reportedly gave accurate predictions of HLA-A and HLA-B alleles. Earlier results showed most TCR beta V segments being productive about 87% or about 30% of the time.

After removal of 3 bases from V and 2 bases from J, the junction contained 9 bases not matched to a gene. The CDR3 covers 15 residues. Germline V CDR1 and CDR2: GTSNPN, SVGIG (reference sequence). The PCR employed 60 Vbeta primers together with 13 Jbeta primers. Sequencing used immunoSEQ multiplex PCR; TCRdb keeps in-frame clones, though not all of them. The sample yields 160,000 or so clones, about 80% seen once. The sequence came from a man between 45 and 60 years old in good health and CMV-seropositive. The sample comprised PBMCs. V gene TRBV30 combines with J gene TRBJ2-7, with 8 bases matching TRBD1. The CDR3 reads CAWSYEQGGPYEQYF. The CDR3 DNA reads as TGTGCCTGGAGCTATGAACAGGGGGGCCCCTACGAGCAGTACTTC.